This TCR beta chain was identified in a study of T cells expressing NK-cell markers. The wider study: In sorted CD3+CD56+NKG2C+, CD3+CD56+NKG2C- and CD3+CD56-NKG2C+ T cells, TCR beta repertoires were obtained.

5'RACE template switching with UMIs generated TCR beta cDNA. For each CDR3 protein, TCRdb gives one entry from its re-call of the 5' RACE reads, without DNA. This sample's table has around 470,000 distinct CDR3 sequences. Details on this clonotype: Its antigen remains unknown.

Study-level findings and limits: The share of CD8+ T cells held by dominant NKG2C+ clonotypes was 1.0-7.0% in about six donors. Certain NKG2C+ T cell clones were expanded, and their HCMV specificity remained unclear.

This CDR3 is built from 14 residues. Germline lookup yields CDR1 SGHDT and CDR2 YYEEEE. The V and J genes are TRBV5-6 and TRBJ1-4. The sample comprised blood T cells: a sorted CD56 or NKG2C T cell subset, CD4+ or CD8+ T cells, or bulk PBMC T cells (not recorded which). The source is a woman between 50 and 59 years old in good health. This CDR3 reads CASSLSQGGEKLFF.